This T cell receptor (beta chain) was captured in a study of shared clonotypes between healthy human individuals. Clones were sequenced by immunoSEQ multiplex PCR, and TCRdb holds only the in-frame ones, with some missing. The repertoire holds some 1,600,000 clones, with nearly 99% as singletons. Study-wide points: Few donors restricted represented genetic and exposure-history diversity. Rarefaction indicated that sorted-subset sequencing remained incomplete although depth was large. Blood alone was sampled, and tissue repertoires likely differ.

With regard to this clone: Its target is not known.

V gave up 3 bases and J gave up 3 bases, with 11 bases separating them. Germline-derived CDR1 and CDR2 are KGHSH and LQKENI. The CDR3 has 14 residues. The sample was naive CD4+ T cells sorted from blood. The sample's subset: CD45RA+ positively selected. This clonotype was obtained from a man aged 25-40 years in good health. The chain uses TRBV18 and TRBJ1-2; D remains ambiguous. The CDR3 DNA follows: TGTGCCAGCTCACCTATAAGCCGCGACTATGGCTACACCTTC. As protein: CASSPISRDYGYTF. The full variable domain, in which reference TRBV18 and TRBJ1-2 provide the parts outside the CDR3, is NAGVMQNPRHLVRRRGQEARLRCSPMKGHSHVYWYRQLPEEGLKFMVYLQKENIIDESGMPKERFSAEFPKEGPSILRIQQVVRGDSAAYFCASSPISRDYGYTFGSGTRLTVV.